These T cell receptor beta chains were read from a single sample in a study of identical twins. TCRdb redid the calling of the 5' RACE reads with MiXCR, one entry per CDR3 protein. The repertoire has a few hundred thousand distinct CDR3 sequences, 6.5% to 9.5% of them found once; the top ten carry roughly 2%. A further study also used this sample, focusing on yellow fever vaccine responses in identical twins.

The sample consisted of memory (CD45RO+) T cells sorted from blood. These TCRs come from a woman younger than 30 in good health. Each CDR3 is given with its conserved first and last residue. The order of the fields is clone size, D gene, V gene, J gene, CDR3 protein, CDR3 DNA. A D gene is named only where the DNA matches it firmly. Clone size is stated in some rows and not others, as once, few, many or a class when expanded.

>NA|TRBD1|TRBV5-1|TRBJ2-7
CASSLLSGTGGNSYEQYF
TGCGCCAGCAGCTTATTATCCGGGACAGGGGGTAACTCCTACGAGCAGTACTTC
>few|NA|TRBV3-1|TRBJ2-7
CASSLPKSNEQYF
TGTGCCAGCAGCTTACCCAAAAGCAACGAGCAGTACTTC
>few|TRBD1|TRBV3-1|TRBJ2-5
CASSQDGWTGPNQETQYF
TGTGCCAGCAGCCAAGATGGGTGGACAGGGCCAAACCAAGAGACCCAGTACTTC
>few|NA|TRBV3-1|TRBJ1-5
CASSQEPDGDQPQHF
TGTGCCAGCAGCCAAGAACCGGATGGGGATCAGCCCCAGCATTTT
>few|TRBD1|TRBV20-1|TRBJ1-2
CSARNRDRAPYRRGYTF
TGCAGTGCTAGAAACCGGGACAGGGCTCCCTACCGTCGTGGCTACACCTTC
>NA|TRBD1|TRBV9|TRBJ2-2
CASSVTGTGGLNTGELFF
TGTGCCAGCAGCGTTACCGGGACAGGGGGCTTAAACACCGGGGAGCTGTTTTTT
>NA|NA|TRBV2|TRBJ2-7
CASLARGGHEQYF
TGTGCCAGCCTAGCGAGAGGCGGCCACGAGCAGTACTTC
>many|NA|TRBV29-1|TRBJ2-1
CSVSEASSYNEQFF
TGCAGCGTTTCGGAGGCCAGCTCCTACAATGAGCAGTTCTTC
>many|NA|TRBV28|TRBJ2-3
CASSLYNKAGRDTQYF
TGTGCCAGCAGTTTATACAACAAGGCAGGGCGGGATACGCAGTATTTT
>many|TRBD2|TRBV29-1|TRBJ2-5
CSVVLPSGKVETQYF
TGCAGCGTTGTACTCCCTAGCGGGAAGGTAGAGACCCAGTACTTC
>NA|NA|TRBV20-1|TRBJ1-1
CSASAPKAGNTEAFF
TGCAGTGCTAGTGCCCCTAAGGCCGGGAACACTGAAGCTTTCTTT
>few|TRBD2|TRBV7-6|TRBJ2-1
CASSNLLADKYNEQFF
TGTGCCAGCAGCAACCTACTAGCGGACAAATACAATGAGCAGTTCTTC
>many|NA|TRBV12-3/TRBV12-4|TRBJ1-1
CASSPTGKTNTEAFF
TGTGCCAGCAGTCCCACGGGCAAGACGAACACTGAAGCTTTCTTT
>many|NA|TRBV15|TRBJ1-1
CATSREIKNTEAFF
TGTGCCACCAGCAGAGAAATTAAGAACACTGAAGCTTTCTTT
>many|NA|TRBV24-1|TRBJ2-1
CATSPNTMYNEQFF
TGTGCCACCAGTCCCAATACAATGTACAATGAGCAGTTCTTC
>many|TRBD1|TRBV11-2|TRBJ1-6
CASSTSDRVISPLHF
TGTGCCAGCAGCACCTCGGACAGGGTCATTTCACCCCTCCACTTT
>NA|TRBD2|TRBV11-2|TRBJ2-3
CASSRGGGRDTQYF
TGTGCCAGCAGCCGGGGGGGGGGTCGGGATACGCAGTATTTT
>NA|NA|TRBV20-1|TRBJ2-1
CSASRQSHGQFF
TGCAGTGCTTCCCGTCAGAGCCATGGGCAGTTCTTC
>few|TRBD1|TRBV11-1|TRBJ1-1
CASSRQGGKKTEAFF
TGTGCCAGCAGTCGACAGGGAGGGAAAAAGACAGAAGCTTTCTTT
>many|NA|TRBV28|TRBJ1-1
CASSSYRDITEAFF
TGTGCCAGCAGTTCGTACAGGGATATCACTGAAGCTTTCTTT
>NA|TRBD1|TRBV6-2/TRBV6-3|TRBJ2-2
CASSPGTDTGELFF
TGTGCCAGCAGTCCTGGGACAGATACCGGGGAGCTGTTTTTT
>few|NA|TRBV6-5|TRBJ1-6
CASSSLGGDLGNSPLHF
TGTGCCAGCAGTTCATTAGGGGGGGATCTGGGAAATTCACCCCTCCACTTT
>few|NA|TRBV18|TRBJ2-5
CASSPPERVRGETQYF
TGTGCCAGCTCACCACCGGAGCGTGTAAGAGGCGAGACCCAGTACTTC
>many|NA|TRBV5-1|TRBJ2-3
CASKGGDTDTQYF
TGCGCCAGCAAGGGGGGAGATACAGATACGCAGTATTTT
>NA|TRBD1|TRBV29-1|TRBJ2-2
CSTRGQGATGELFF
TGCAGCACACGGGGACAGGGGGCGACCGGGGAGCTGTTTTTT
>NA|NA|TRBV2|TRBJ2-2
CASRPDPNANTGELFF
TGTGCCAGCAGACCGGACCCCAACGCGAACACCGGGGAGCTGTTTTTT
>many|TRBD2|TRBV5-1|TRBJ2-1
CASSKATSAYYNEQFF
TGCGCCAGCAGCAAGGCCACTAGCGCGTACTACAATGAGCAGTTCTTC
>many|NA|TRBV29-1|TRBJ1-1
CSVGGGTEAFF
TGCAGCGTTGGGGGAGGCACTGAAGCTTTCTTT
>few|NA|TRBV19|TRBJ2-1
CASSNQRNYNEQFF
TGTGCCAGTAGTAATCAGAGAAACTACAATGAGCAGTTCTTC
>NA|NA|TRBV5-6|TRBJ2-6
CASSPLTRDSGANVLTF
TGTGCCAGCAGTCCGCTGACACGGGACTCTGGGGCCAACGTCCTGACTTTC
>few|TRBD1|TRBV20-1|TRBJ1-2
CSAQGQARPYGYTF
TGCAGTGCCCAGGGACAGGCGAGACCCTATGGCTACACCTTC
>few|NA|TRBV5-6|TRBJ1-1
CASSLNRLNTEAFF
TGTGCCAGCAGCTTGAACAGGCTGAACACTGAAGCTTTCTTT
>few|NA|TRBV5-1|TRBJ2-5
CASSPVAGQETQYF
TGCGCCAGCAGCCCAGTGGCGGGACAAGAGACCCAGTACTTC
>many|TRBD2|TRBV10-2|TRBJ2-1
CASSGTSGMNEQFF
TGCGCCAGCAGCGGGACTAGCGGGATGAATGAGCAGTTCTTC
>NA|TRBD2|TRBV11-2|TRBJ2-3
CASSPLTSGTDTQYF
TGTGCCAGCAGCCCCCTGACTAGCGGCACAGATACGCAGTATTTT
>NA|NA|TRBV24-1|TRBJ2-5
CATSDPSEGYRETQYF
TGTGCCACCAGTGATCCGTCCGAGGGTTATAGGGAGACCCAGTACTTC